This entry features one TCR beta chain sequence. Trimming shortened V by 8 bases and J by 2 bases, and 12 bases separated the two germline ends. CDR3 size: 13 residues. The data stem from a study of T cell responses to AZD1222 COVID-19 vaccine. The data were produced by immunoSEQ multiplex PCR, yet TCRdb's version contains in-frame clones alone and is incomplete. This sample has about 48,000 clones, with about 89% found just once. The source of this sequence is an adult who received the AZD1222 COVID-19 vaccine. The sample in question was peripheral blood, obtained 28 days after the second AZD1222 dose. The chain joins TRBV12-3 or TRBV12-4 to TRBJ1-2, with D possibly being TRBD1 (5 bases). The CDR3 is CASRETVNYGYTF. Written as DNA, the CDR3 is TGTGCCAGCCGAGAGACAGTAAACTATGGCTACACCTTC.